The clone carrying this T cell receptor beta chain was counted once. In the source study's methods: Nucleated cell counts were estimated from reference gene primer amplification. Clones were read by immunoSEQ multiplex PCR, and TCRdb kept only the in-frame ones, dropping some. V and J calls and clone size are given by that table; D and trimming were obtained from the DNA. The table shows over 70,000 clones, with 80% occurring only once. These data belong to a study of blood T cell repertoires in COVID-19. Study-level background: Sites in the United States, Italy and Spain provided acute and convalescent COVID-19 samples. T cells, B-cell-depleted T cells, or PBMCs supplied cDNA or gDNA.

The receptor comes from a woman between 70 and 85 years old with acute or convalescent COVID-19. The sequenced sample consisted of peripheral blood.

The CDR3 DNA follows: TGTGCCAGCAGTCCCCGGGGACAGGGTGGAACTGAAGCTTTCTTT. Amino acid sequence: CASSPRGQGGTEAFF. This rearrangement joins TRBV28 to TRBJ1-1; 9 bases map to TRBD1. The CDR3 is 15 amino acids. Germline trimming cut 5 bases from V and 5 bases from J; bases unmatched to any gene: 9. Germline V gives CDR1 MDHEN, CDR2 SYDVKM.